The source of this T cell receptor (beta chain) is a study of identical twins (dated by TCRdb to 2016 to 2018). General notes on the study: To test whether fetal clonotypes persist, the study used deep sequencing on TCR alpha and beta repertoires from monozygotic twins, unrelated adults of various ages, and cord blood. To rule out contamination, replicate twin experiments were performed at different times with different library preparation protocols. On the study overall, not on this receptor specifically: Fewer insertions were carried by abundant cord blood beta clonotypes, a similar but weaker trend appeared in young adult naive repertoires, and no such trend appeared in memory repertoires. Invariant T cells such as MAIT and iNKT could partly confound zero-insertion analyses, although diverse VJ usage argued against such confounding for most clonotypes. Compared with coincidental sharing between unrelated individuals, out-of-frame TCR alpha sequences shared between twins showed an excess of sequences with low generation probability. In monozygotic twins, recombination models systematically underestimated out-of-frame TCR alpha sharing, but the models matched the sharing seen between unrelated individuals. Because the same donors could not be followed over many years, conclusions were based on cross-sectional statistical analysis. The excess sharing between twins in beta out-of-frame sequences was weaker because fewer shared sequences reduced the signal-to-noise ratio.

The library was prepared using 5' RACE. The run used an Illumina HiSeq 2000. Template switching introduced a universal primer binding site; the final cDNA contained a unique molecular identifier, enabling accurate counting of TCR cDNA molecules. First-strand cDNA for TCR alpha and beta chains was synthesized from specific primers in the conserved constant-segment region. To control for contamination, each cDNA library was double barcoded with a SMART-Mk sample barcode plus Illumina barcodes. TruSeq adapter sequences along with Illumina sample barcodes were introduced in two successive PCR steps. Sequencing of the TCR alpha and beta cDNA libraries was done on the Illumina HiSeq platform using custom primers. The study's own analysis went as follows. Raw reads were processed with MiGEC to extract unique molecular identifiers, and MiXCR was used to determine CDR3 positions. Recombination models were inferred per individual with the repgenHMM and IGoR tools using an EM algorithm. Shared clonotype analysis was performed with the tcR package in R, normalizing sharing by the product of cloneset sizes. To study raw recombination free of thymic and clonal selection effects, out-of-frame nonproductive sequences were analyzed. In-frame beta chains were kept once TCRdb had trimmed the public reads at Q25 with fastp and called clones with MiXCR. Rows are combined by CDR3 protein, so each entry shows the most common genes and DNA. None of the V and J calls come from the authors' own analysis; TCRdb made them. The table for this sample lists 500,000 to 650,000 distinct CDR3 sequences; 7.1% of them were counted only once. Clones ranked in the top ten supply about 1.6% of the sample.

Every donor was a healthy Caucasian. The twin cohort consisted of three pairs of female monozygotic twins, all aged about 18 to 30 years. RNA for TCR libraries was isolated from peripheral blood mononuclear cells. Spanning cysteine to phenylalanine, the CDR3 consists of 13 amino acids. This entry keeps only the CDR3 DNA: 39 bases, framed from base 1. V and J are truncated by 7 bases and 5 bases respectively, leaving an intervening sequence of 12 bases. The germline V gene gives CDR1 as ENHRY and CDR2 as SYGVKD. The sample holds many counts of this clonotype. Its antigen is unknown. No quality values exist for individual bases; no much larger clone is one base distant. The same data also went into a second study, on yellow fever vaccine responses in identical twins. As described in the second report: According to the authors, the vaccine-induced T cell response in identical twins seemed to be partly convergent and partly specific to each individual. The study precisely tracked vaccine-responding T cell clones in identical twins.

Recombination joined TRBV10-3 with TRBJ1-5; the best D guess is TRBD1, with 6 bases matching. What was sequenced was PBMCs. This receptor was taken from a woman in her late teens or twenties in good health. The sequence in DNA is TGTGCCATCACTGACAGGTTAGATCAGCCCCAGCATTTT. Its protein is CAITDRLDQPQHF.